The sample holds one count of the clone carrying this T cell receptor beta chain. Its antigen is as yet unknown. One end of the junction does not line up with germline, which may come from a read error. From around 520 ng of total RNA, TCR beta-specific cDNA was reverse-transcribed using a constant-region primer. Sequencing libraries for TCR beta derived from three nested multiplex PCR rounds that used slightly modified ARM-PCR. TRBV1-TRBV30 forward primers paired with a C-beta reverse primer were used in the first two PCR rounds, which ran approximately 10 cycles each. MiXCR was run by TCRdb on the multiplex PCR reads, yielding one entry per CDR3 protein. The sample lists 100,000 or so distinct CDR3 sequences, roughly 80% seen once, with about 20% in the top ten. Co-extraction yielded RNA and DNA from roughly 21-30 mg of unsorted bulk tissue. The patients carried chronic HBV infection and had received no treatment.

The CDR3 is 13 amino acids. The data belong to a study of tumor-infiltrating lymphocytes in primary liver carcinoma. Study summary: Measuring about 4 to 10 cm across, the tumors were staged as T1-T3 N0M0. Samples gave roughly 3.65 to 8 million productive TCRbeta reads, similar across tissue types. Study findings and constraints: Blood trailed tumors significantly in top-250-clone fraction (p = 0.039).

The source material was liver tumor tissue from sampling region 3. Subset noted: tumor region T3, left-lateral pole. V and J are TRBV12-3 or TRBV12-4 and TRBJ2-5; D may be TRBD1 (6 bases). This clonotype originated in a man in his forties or fifties with primary liver carcinoma and hepatitis B virus infection. The CDR3 nucleotides read TGTGCCAGCAGTTTGTCAGGGGTCGGGACACAGTACTTT. Protein: CASSLSGVGTQYF.